This passage covers 23 T cell receptor beta chains from one sample sequenced in a study of radiation and T cells in renal cell carcinoma. Sequencing used immunoSEQ multiplex PCR; TCRdb keeps in-frame clones, though not all of them. The table includes 95,000 to 150,000 clones, around 81% detected once. Time point indicated: blood 2 weeks post-SBRT. Treatment meaning: 15 Gy SBRT to primary tumor, nephrectomy 4 weeks later. Sequenced here: blood, sampled from a patient whose treatment included radiotherapy and nephrectomy. The receptor set was obtained from a man aged 50 or older with renal cell carcinoma.

The J gene is TRBJ1-1, the V gene TRBV5-1; D is perhaps TRBD1 (5 bases). Per the germline V gene, CDR1 is SGHRS and CDR2 is YFSETQ. This CDR3 region has 12 residues. Trimming stripped 4 bases from V and 8 bases from J, with 12 bases between. CDR3 sequence (DNA): TGCGCCAGCAGCCTCGACGGGGGGGAAGCTTTCTTT. Translating it yields CASSLDGGEAFF. The full variable domain, rest sourced from reference TRBV5-1 and TRBJ1-1, is KAGVTQTPRYLIKTRGQQVTLSCSPISGHRSVSWYQQTPGQGLQFLFEYFSETQRNKGNFPGRFSGRQFSNSRSEMNVSTLELGDSALYLCASSLDGGEAFFGQGTRLTVV.

The chain is built from TRBV30 and TRBJ2-5; D is undetermined. Trimming removed 5 bases from V and 0 bases from J, with 10 bases in between. CDR1 and CDR2 (germline): GTSNPN, SVGIG (reference sequence). CDR3 length equals 13 residues. The CDR3 DNA reads TGTGCCTGGGGGAAAGAGCACCAAGAGACCCAGTACTTC. This encodes CAWGKEHQETQYF. Based on the CDR3 plus reference TRBV30 and TRBJ2-5, the full variable domain is SQTIHQWPATLVQPVGSPLSLECTVEGTSNPNLYWYRQAAGRGLQLLFYSVGIGQISSEVPQNLSASRPQDRQFILSSKKLLLSDSGFYLCAWGKEHQETQYFGPGTRLLVL.

V usage is TRBV4-1 and J usage is TRBJ2-1; D ambiguous. CDR1 and CDR2 from the germline V gene are MGHRA and YSYEKL. The CDR3 is 15 residues long. The V end lost 4 bases, the J end lost 0 bases, and 10 bases lay between the germline ends. CDR3 protein: CASSLTRSSYNEQFF. CDR3 bases: TGCGCCAGCAGCCTCACGCGGAGCTCCTACAATGAGCAGTTCTTC.

The V gene is TRBV5-5, the J gene TRBJ1-5; D is ambiguous. Germline CDR1 and CDR2: SGHKS and YYEKEE (reference sequence). The CDR3 covers 17 residues. Trimming pared 0 bases from V and 5 bases from J, leaving 18 bases between. The CDR3 DNA is TGTGCCAGCAGCTTGGGACCTTGGGCTTCTGGCGATCAGCCCCAGCATTTT. This translates into CASSLGPWASGDQPQHF.

V usage is TRBV4-1 and J usage is TRBJ1-2; the match to TRBD1 covers 10 bases. V lost 3 bases, J lost 5 bases, and 12 bases stayed unmatched. CDR3 size: 17 residues. Per germline, CDR1 MGHRA and CDR2 YSYEKL. The DNA of the CDR3 is TGCGCCAGCAGCCACAATCAGGGGACAGGGGATCGATATGGCTACACCTTC. This encodes CASSHNQGTGDRYGYTF.

The CDR3 sequence: CASSIRPEVSYEQYF. CDR3 bases: TGTGCCAGTAGTATTCGCCCAGAGGTGTCCTACGAGCAGTACTTC. The chain recombines TRBV19 with TRBJ2-7; no definite D call. V was trimmed by 3 bases and J by 1 base, leaving 13 bases between them. Looked up from germline, CDR1 is LNHDA and CDR2 is SQIVND (reference sequence). This CDR3 spans 15 amino acids.

The rearrangement joins TRBV7-2 to TRBJ1-2; D is perhaps TRBD1 (5 bases). Germline assignment: CDR1 SGHTA and CDR2 FQGNSA. This CDR3 spans 14 amino acids. Trimming stripped 5 bases from V and 5 bases from J, with 15 bases between. CDR3 in DNA: TGTGCCAGCAGCCTGGACCGGGGACGGTATGGCTACACCTTC. Protein: CASSLDRGRYGYTF.

The V and J genes are TRBV2 and TRBJ2-1; 11 bases match TRBD2. CDR1 is SNHLY, CDR2 FYNNEI, per germline. The CDR3 has 16 residues. The V segment lost 6 bases and the J segment 7 bases; nucleotides outside the gene matches: 11. The chain's CDR3 is CASSPTLAGVGNEQFF. CDR3 DNA sequence: TGTGCCAGCAGCCCCACACTAGCGGGAGTCGGAAATGAGCAGTTCTTC.

This chain links TRBV9 with TRBJ1-2; D is unresolved. The V end lost 0 bases, the J end lost 2 bases, and 5 bases lay between the germline ends. The CDR3 has 13 amino acids. Germline loops: CDR1 SGDLS, CDR2 YYNGEE. The CDR3 region is CASSVGPNYGYTF. The DNA for the CDR3 is TGTGCCAGCAGCGTAGGCCCAAACTATGGCTACACCTTC.

V and J are TRBV11-2 and TRBJ2-3; the match to TRBD2 covers 7 bases. V was pared by 7 bases and J by 2 bases, with 9 bases of the junction left unmatched. The CDR3 runs 15 residues. Germline CDR1 SGHAT, CDR2 FQNNGV. Here the CDR3 reads CASTSLAVNTDTQYF. The CDR3 coding sequence is TGTGCCAGCACCTCTCTAGCGGTCAACACAGATACGCAGTATTTT.

The chain is built from TRBV7-2 and TRBJ1-2; 9 bases are shared with TRBD1. CDR1 is SGHTA and CDR2 is FQGNSA in the germline V gene. The trim removed 5 bases at V and 7 bases at J, leaving 11 bases unmatched. The CDR3 contains 15 residues. This CDR3 reads CASSPPGQGLGGYTF. CDR3 DNA sequence: TGTGCCAGCAGCCCGCCGGGACAGGGACTCGGTGGCTACACCTTC.

The V and J genes are TRBV7-9 and TRBJ2-2, with D maybe TRBD2 (5 bases). Germline assignment: CDR1 SEHNR and CDR2 FQNEAQ (reference sequence). This CDR3 comprises 13 residues. V was shortened by 5 bases and J by 6 bases, with 10 bases between the two germline ends. As DNA, the CDR3 is TGTGCCAGCAGCGGGGTGGGAGCCGGGGAGCTGTTTTTT. This gives the protein CASSGVGAGELFF.

In this sample, this clone turned up once. The rearrangement uses TRBV30 and TRBJ2-3; D gene uncertain. V lost 4 bases to trimming and J lost 4 bases, with 15 bases between them. Germline-derived CDR1 and CDR2 are GTSNPN and SVGIG (reference sequence). The CDR3 has 14 amino acids. This CDR3 is CAWTVKAGSDTQYF. CDR3 DNA sequence: TGTGCCTGGACAGTCAAGGCCGGCTCAGATACGCAGTATTTT.

The chain joins TRBV9 to TRBJ1-2; D may be TRBD1 (6 bases). The germline V gene encodes CDR1 SGDLS and CDR2 YYNGEE. The V end lost 4 bases, the J end lost 6 bases, and 10 bases lay between the germline ends. The CDR3 is 12 amino acids. The CDR3 region has the DNA TGTGCCAGCAGCCAGAGGGGGGATGGCTACACCTTC. Its translation is CASSQRGDGYTF. The variable domain in full, with the rest retrieved from reference TRBV9 and TRBJ1-2, is DSGVTQTPKHLITATGQRVTLRCSPRSGDLSVYWYQQSLDQGLQFLIQYYNGEERAKGNILERFSAQQFPDLHSELNLSSLELGDSALYFCASSQRGDGYTFGSGTRLTVV.

The chain has TRBV30 and TRBJ2-6, with 12 bases aligning to TRBD1. This CDR3 is built from 19 residues. The germline V gene encodes CDR1 GTSNPN and CDR2 SVGIG (reference sequence). Trimming at V came to 1 base and at J to 2 bases, leaving 9 bases not matched to a gene. The CDR3: CAWSDPAGTGGAGANVLTF. The CDR3 region has the DNA TGTGCCTGGAGTGACCCCGCCGGGACAGGGGGCGCTGGGGCCAACGTCCTGACTTTC. Full variable domain (rest looked up from reference TRBV30 and TRBJ2-6): SQTIHQWPATLVQPVGSPLSLECTVEGTSNPNLYWYRQAAGRGLQLLFYSVGIGQISSEVPQNLSASRPQDRQFILSSKKLLLSDSGFYLCAWSDPAGTGGAGANVLTFGAGSRLTVL.

The CDR3 nucleotides are TGTGCCAGCAGTTTCGGACAGGGGGTTGGTCCCCAGCATTTT. This gives the protein CASSFGQGVGPQHF. The chain carries TRBV27 and TRBJ1-5; 10 nucleotides align to TRBD1. J gave up 10 bases and V 3 bases, and 6 bases lay outside the gene matches. There are 14 residues in the CDR3. CDR1 and CDR2 from the germline V gene are MNHEY and SMNVEV (reference sequence).

V and J are TRBV2 and TRBJ1-5; D remains ambiguous. V was pared by 7 bases and J by 2 bases, with 15 bases between. This CDR3 comprises 15 residues. The V gene's germline CDR1 is SNHLY and CDR2 FYNNEI. The CDR3 region has the DNA TGTGCCAGCAAGCAGAACTGGTTGGGCAATCAGCCCCAGCATTTT. Translating gives CASKQNWLGNQPQHF.

The chain employs TRBV5-4 and TRBJ2-7; D call uncertain. The germline V and J ends were trimmed by 4 bases and 1 base, with 9 bases remaining between them. CDR3 length: 13 residues. From germline, CDR1 is SGHNT and CDR2 YYREEE (reference sequence). Here the CDR3 reads CASSPDPSYEQYF. The DNA for the CDR3 is TGTGCCAGCAGCCCGGACCCTTCCTACGAGCAGTACTTC. Based on the CDR3 plus reference TRBV5-4 and TRBJ2-7, the full variable domain is ETGVTQSPTHLIKTRGQQVTLRCSSQSGHNTVSWYQQALGQGPQFIFQYYREEENGRGNFPPRFSGLQFPNYSSELNVNALELDDSALYLCASSPDPSYEQYFGPGTRLTVT.

The chain has TRBV2 and TRBJ2-7; D might be TRBD2 (5 bases). CDR1 and CDR2 (germline): SNHLY, FYNNEI. Trimming removed 7 bases at V and 3 bases at J, with 16 bases between. CDR3 size: 14 residues. The CDR3 DNA follows: TGTGCCAGCATGCAAGCTAGCTTATTCTACGAGCAGTACTTC. It encodes CASMQASLFYEQYF.

The CDR3 loop is CASSLQEQGAGHEQFF. The DNA for the CDR3 is TGCGCCAGCAGCTTGCAAGAACAGGGGGCGGGGCATGAGCAGTTCTTC. The genes are TRBV5-1 and TRBJ2-1; 9 bases map to TRBD1. Germline V CDR1 and CDR2: SGHRS, YFSETQ. The CDR3 contains 16 residues. The J segment lost 8 bases and the V segment lost 1 base, leaving 10 bases of the junction unmatched.

The rearrangement uses TRBV11-3 and TRBJ2-7; 7 nucleotides match TRBD1. The germline V gene encodes CDR1 SGHNT and CDR2 YENEEA. This CDR3 has 14 amino acids. Trimming took 4 bases from V and 5 from J; bases not matched to a gene: 8. The DNA for the CDR3 is TGTGCCAGCAGCTCAGGGGGTCCCTTGGACGAGCAGTACTTC. Translating gives CASSSGGPLDEQYF.

This chain links TRBV9 with TRBJ2-5, with D hard to call. Per germline, CDR1 SGDLS and CDR2 YYNGEE. Between the trimmed V and J ends, which lost 0 bases and 0 bases, there was a span of 6 bases. The length of the CDR3 is 14 residues. The CDR3 region is CASSVGPNQETQYF. CDR3 DNA: TGTGCCAGCAGCGTAGGGCCCAACCAAGAGACCCAGTACTTC.

The genes are TRBV7-3 and TRBJ2-5; D is perhaps TRBD1 (6 bases). The CDR3 contains 14 residues. Germline V gives CDR1 SGHTA, CDR2 FQGTGA. The V end was cut by 2 bases, the J end by 1 base, with 8 bases between. CDR3 in amino acids: CASSLQGLQETQYF. The CDR3 nucleotides are TGTGCCAGCAGCTTACAGGGGCTCCAAGAGACCCAGTACTTC.